This TCR beta chain was observed in a study of shared clonotypes between healthy human individuals. Findings and caveats of the study: What limited the represented genetic and exposure-history diversity was the small number of donors. Non-shared clonotypes were found to have lower generation probabilities than the clonotypes that were shared by all four of the sorted-subset donors.

Some clones are missing from TCRdb's copy, which holds only in-frame ones; the method was immunoSEQ multiplex PCR. Of approximately 2,000,000 clones in the sample, around 95% were seen once. The germline V gene encodes CDR1 PRHDT and CDR2 FYEKMQ (reference sequence). The germline V and J ends were trimmed by 5 bases and 0 bases, with 20 bases remaining between them. CDR3 length: 19 residues. A note on this clone: Its antigen remains unidentified.

In the naive CD8 group, cells lacked CD45RO and were positively selected for CCR7, so terminally differentiated effector memory CD45RA+ cells were left out. The V and J genes are TRBV13 and TRBJ2-6; TRBD1 is a possible D gene (6 bases). Sequencing was performed on naive CD8+ T cells from PBMCs. The TCR comes from a man between 18 and 35 years old in good health. Some clones in this sample may be carry-over from other donors' samples. CDR3 sequence: CASSLLLGAPSSGANVLTF. CDR3 bases: TGTGCCAGCAGCCTACTATTGGGGGCACCTAGCTCTGGGGCCAACGTCCTGACTTTC.